One and the same sample provided the 26 T cell receptor beta chains below, sequenced in a study of cytomegalovirus exposure and HLA in healthy donors. This table comes from immunoSEQ multiplex PCR, and its TCRdb copy is limited to in-frame clones, with some not included. This table has over 70,000 clones, roughly 94% appearing once. Sequences were obtained from PBMCs. The receptors come from a woman younger than 30 in good health and CMV-seronegative.

The J gene is TRBJ1-2, the V gene TRBV19; TRBD1 aligns across 9 bases. The CDR3 has 15 amino acids. Germline V gene sequence: CDR1 LNHDA, CDR2 SQIVND (reference sequence). Unmatched junction bases numbered 10, after V lost 4 bases and J lost 7 bases. The CDR3 DNA reads as TGTGCCAGTAGTAGCCAGACAGGGGGAGCGGCTGGCTACACCTTC. The encoded protein is CASSSQTGGAAGYTF.

The sample holds one count of this clone. V and J are TRBV28 and TRBJ1-5; D unresolved. CDR3 length equals 17 residues. Germline CDR1 is MDHEN and CDR2 is SYDVKM. Trimming stripped 2 bases from V and 3 bases from J, with 17 bases between. This chain's CDR3 is CASSLALMASINQPQHF. The CDR3 DNA is TGTGCCAGCAGTTTAGCCCTGATGGCTTCGATCAATCAGCCCCAGCATTTT.

This clone was observed a single time. The genes are TRBV9 and TRBJ2-2; D possibly corresponds to TRBD1 (5 bases). V was cut by 8 bases and J by 1 base, with 9 bases left in between. Germline-derived CDR1 and CDR2 are SGDLS and YYNGEE. The CDR3 is made up of 13 amino acids. CDR3 nucleotide sequence: TGTGCCAGTCTGCAGGGGAACACCGGGGAGCTGTTTTTT. Translated, it gives CASLQGNTGELFF.

On this clone: Other DNA sequences of this sample code for an identical CDR3. The chain employs TRBV5-1 and TRBJ2-7; 9 bases fit TRBD1. From germline, CDR1 is SGHRS and CDR2 YFSETQ. The CDR3 is 14 residues long. The V gene end was trimmed by 3 bases and the J gene end by 2 bases; junction bases not matched to a gene: 3. The CDR3 here is CASSSTGGPYEQYF. In DNA form, the CDR3 reads TGCGCCAGCAGCTCGACAGGGGGGCCCTACGAGCAGTACTTC.

This chain links TRBV7-9 with TRBJ1-4; D is perhaps TRBD1 (5 bases). Per germline, CDR1 SEHNR and CDR2 FQNEAQ (reference sequence). This CDR3 contains 15 residues. Trimming stripped 5 bases from V and 8 bases from J, with 18 bases between. The CDR3: CASSSYGAGSEKLFF. The CDR3 region has the DNA TGTGCCAGCAGCAGTTATGGGGCAGGGTCGGAAAAACTGTTTTTT. The full variable domain, with the rest looked up from reference TRBV7-9 and TRBJ1-4, is DTGVSQNPRHKITKRGQNVTFRCDPISEHNRLYWYRQTLGQGPEFLTYFQNEAQLEKSRLLSDRFSAERPKGSFSTLEIQRTEQGDSAMYLCASSSYGAGSEKLFFGSGTQLSVL.

The V and J genes are TRBV7-8 and TRBJ1-2; the D is unclear. This CDR3 is 12 amino acids long. Germline V gives CDR1 SGHVS, CDR2 FQNEAQ. Trimming removed 5 bases at V and 4 bases at J, with 8 bases between. As DNA, the CDR3 is TGTGCCAGCAGCCTACAGAGCTATGGCTACACCTTC. It translates to CASSLQSYGYTF.

This rearrangement joins TRBV30 to TRBJ2-3; TRBD2 matches 7 bases. Germline trimming cut 3 bases from V and 4 bases from J; bases unmatched to any gene: 7. The CDR3 length is 14 residues. Germline V lookup: CDR1 GTSNPN, CDR2 SVGIG (reference sequence). CDR3 DNA sequence: TGTGCCTGGAGGCCTGGACGGGGGGCAGATACGCAGTATTTT. This codes for CAWRPGRGADTQYF.

This chain links TRBV19 with TRBJ1-2; the match to TRBD1 covers 7 bases. CDR1 and CDR2 from the germline V gene are LNHDA and SQIVND (reference sequence). Germline trimming cut 5 bases from V and 0 bases from J; bases unmatched to any gene: 9. There are 16 residues in the CDR3. The CDR3 sequence is CASSQTPGQANYGYTF. CDR3 sequence (DNA): TGTGCCAGTAGTCAAACCCCTGGACAGGCTAACTATGGCTACACCTTC.

This chain links TRBV4-1 with TRBJ2-5, with 7 bases fitting TRBD2. The CDR3 has 17 residues. V trimming: 0 bases; J trimming: 5 bases; junction bases outside the gene matches: 12. Per germline, CDR1 MGHRA and CDR2 YSYEKL. The CDR3 coding sequence is TGCGCCAGCAGCCAAGATTGGTCTAGCGGTCTTAGGGAGACCCAGTACTTC. It specifies CASSQDWSSGLRETQYF.

The chain couples TRBV30 to TRBJ1-6; 7 positions agree with TRBD1. CDR3 length: 14 amino acids. CDR1 is GTSNPN, CDR2 SVGIG, per germline (reference sequence). Trimming took 2 bases from V and 4 from J; bases not matched to a gene: 2. The CDR3: CAWSPRGYNSPLHF. As DNA, the CDR3 is TGTGCCTGGAGTCCCAGGGGGTATAATTCACCCCTCCACTTT.

The rearrangement links TRBV4-1 to TRBJ1-5; 9 bases are shared with TRBD1. V was pared by 1 base and J by 3 bases, with 4 bases of the junction left unmatched. From germline, CDR1 is MGHRA and CDR2 YSYEKL. This CDR3 has 16 residues. CDR3 region: CASSQGNRGPNQPQHF. The CDR3 DNA reads TGCGCCAGCAGCCAAGGAAACAGGGGGCCCAATCAGCCCCAGCATTTT.

The chain combines TRBV9 with TRBJ2-3; 9 bases map to TRBD1. With 0 bases clipped from V and 2 bases from J, the junction kept 7 bases outside the gene matches. The V gene's germline CDR1 is SGDLS and CDR2 YYNGEE. The length of the CDR3 is 17 residues. The CDR3 spells CASSVAPGTGSTDTQYF. The CDR3, as DNA: TGTGCCAGCAGCGTAGCCCCCGGGACAGGGTCCACAGATACGCAGTATTTT.

The chain has TRBV28 and TRBJ2-5; 8 bases line up with TRBD2. This CDR3 has 15 residues. Unmatched junction bases numbered 9, after V lost 4 bases and J lost 5 bases. CDR1 and CDR2 from the germline V gene are MDHEN and SYDVKM. The CDR3 DNA sequence: TGTGCCAGCAGTTATACCGGGACTAGTAGTGAGACCCAGTACTTC. The encoded protein is CASSYTGTSSETQYF.

V gene TRBV10-3 combines with J gene TRBJ2-7; the D gene is possibly TRBD2 (6 bases). Germline CDR1 is ENHRY and CDR2 is SYGVKD. Trimming pared 6 bases from V and 5 bases from J, leaving 17 bases between. The CDR3 spans 14 residues. The CDR3 is CAISLVVGGHEQYF. CDR3 DNA: TGTGCCATCAGCCTAGTGGTGGGGGGTCACGAGCAGTACTTC.

The sample holds a few counts of this clone. V and J are TRBV13 and TRBJ2-7, with 7 bases matching TRBD2. The germline CDR1 and CDR2 sequences are PRHDT and FYEKMQ (reference sequence). The CDR3 is 16 amino acids. The J segment lost 7 bases and the V segment lost 5 bases, leaving 17 bases of the junction unmatched. The CDR3 bases are TGTGCCAGCAGCCCGACCTTGGCGGGAGCACTTGGGGAGCAGTACTTC. Translated, it gives CASSPTLAGALGEQYF.

This chain's CDR3 is CASSPGLVPNEQFF. Here the CDR3 DNA reads TGTGCCAGCAGTCCGGGACTAGTACCCAATGAGCAGTTCTTC. The chain uses TRBV2 and TRBJ2-1; 8 positions agree with TRBD2. The germline V gene has CDR1 SNHLY and CDR2 FYNNEI. CDR3 size: 14 residues. V shed 5 bases and J 6 bases; nucleotides not matched to a gene: 6.

The chain recombines TRBV11-2 with TRBJ1-1; TRBD1 is a possible D gene (5 bases). The CDR3 consists of 13 residues. Per the germline V gene, CDR1 is SGHAT and CDR2 is FQNNGV. The V and J ends lost 3 bases and 4 bases respectively, with 9 bases between them. In DNA, the CDR3 is TGTGCCAGCAGCTTGGCAGGGTTCACTGAAGCTTTCTTT. It specifies CASSLAGFTEAFF.

This rearrangement joins TRBV7-2 to TRBJ2-5; D perhaps matches TRBD2 (5 bases). This CDR3 contains 12 residues. Germline assignment: CDR1 SGHTA and CDR2 FQGNSA. The V end lost 5 bases, the J end lost 4 bases, and 8 bases lay between the germline ends. The CDR3, as DNA: TGTGCCAGCAGCCCCCGGGGAGAGACCCAGTACTTC. Its protein is CASSPRGETQYF.

The gene calls are TRBV4-3 and TRBJ1-2, with 7 nucleotides matching TRBD1. J lost 5 bases, V lost 5 bases, and 2 bases had no gene match. Per germline, CDR1 LGHNA and CDR2 YSLEER. The CDR3 runs 12 residues. CDR3 sequence reads: CASSSRGYGYTF. DNA of the CDR3: TGCGCCAGCAGCTCCAGGGGGTATGGCTACACCTTC.

This chain connects TRBV9 to TRBJ2-7, with 7 bases matching TRBD2. The length of the CDR3 is 14 residues. Losses at the gene ends were 0 bases for V and 5 bases for J; bases not matched to a gene: 5. Germline CDR1 reads SGDLS; CDR2 reads YYNGEE. The CDR3 loop is CASSVAGGRDEQYF. CDR3 nucleotide sequence: TGTGCCAGCAGCGTAGCTGGGGGGAGGGACGAGCAGTACTTC.

The chain employs TRBV9 and TRBJ1-1; the D gene is possibly TRBD1 (6 bases). Trimming took 1 base from V and 0 from J, leaving 22 bases between them. CDR3 length: 19 amino acids. The germline gives CDR1 SGDLS, CDR2 YYNGEE. The CDR3 DNA sequence: TGTGCCAGCAGCGTAAGTTGGGCTGGGGGCGGCTACATGAACACTGAAGCTTTCTTT. Its protein product is CASSVSWAGGGYMNTEAFF.

The genes are TRBV7-2 and TRBJ2-1; 7 nucleotides align to TRBD2. The germline V gene encodes CDR1 SGHTA and CDR2 FQGNSA. The CDR3 loop spans 14 amino acids. The J segment lost 4 bases and the V segment lost 4 bases, leaving 4 bases of the junction unmatched. CDR3 nucleotide sequence: TGTGCCAGCAGCTATGGACTAGTATACAATGAGCAGTTCTTC. Protein sequence: CASSYGLVYNEQFF.

The V and J genes are TRBV20-1 and TRBJ2-3; the D is unclear. CDR1 and CDR2 from the germline V gene are DFQATT and SNEGSKA (reference sequence). CDR3 length: 11 amino acids. V dropped 4 bases and J dropped 0 bases, with 2 bases sitting between them. The CDR3 reads CSATSTDTQYF. CDR3 coding DNA: TGCAGTGCTACTAGCACAGATACGCAGTATTTT.

This chain joins TRBV4-2 and TRBJ2-1; D perhaps matches TRBD2 (5 bases). Germline V gives CDR1 LGHNA, CDR2 YNFKEQ. CDR3 length equals 16 residues. V was pared by 0 bases and J by 1 base, with 10 bases between. The CDR3: CASSQEGSGSYNEQFF. CDR3 coding DNA: TGTGCCAGCAGCCAAGAGGGGTCGGGATCCTACAATGAGCAGTTCTTC.

J is TRBJ1-6 and V is TRBV30; D is undetermined. The CDR3 is 15 residues long. Germline loops: CDR1 GTSNPN, CDR2 SVGIG (reference sequence). Trimming shortened V by 4 bases and J by 9 bases, and 19 bases separated the two germline ends. CDR3 sequence reads: CAWTTDAGGSSPLHF. CDR3 coding DNA: TGTGCCTGGACGACCGACGCTGGAGGGAGTTCACCCCTCCACTTT.

V usage is TRBV25-1 and J usage is TRBJ2-3, with TRBD1 matching 9 bases. The CDR3 is made up of 17 amino acids. V trimming: 0 bases; J trimming: 3 bases; junction bases outside the gene matches: 7. Germline V gene sequence: CDR1 MGHDK, CDR2 SYGVNS. In nucleotides, the CDR3 is TGTGCCAGCAGTGAATATTATGGGACAGGGATTACAGATACGCAGTATTTT. This sequence encodes CASSEYYGTGITDTQYF.